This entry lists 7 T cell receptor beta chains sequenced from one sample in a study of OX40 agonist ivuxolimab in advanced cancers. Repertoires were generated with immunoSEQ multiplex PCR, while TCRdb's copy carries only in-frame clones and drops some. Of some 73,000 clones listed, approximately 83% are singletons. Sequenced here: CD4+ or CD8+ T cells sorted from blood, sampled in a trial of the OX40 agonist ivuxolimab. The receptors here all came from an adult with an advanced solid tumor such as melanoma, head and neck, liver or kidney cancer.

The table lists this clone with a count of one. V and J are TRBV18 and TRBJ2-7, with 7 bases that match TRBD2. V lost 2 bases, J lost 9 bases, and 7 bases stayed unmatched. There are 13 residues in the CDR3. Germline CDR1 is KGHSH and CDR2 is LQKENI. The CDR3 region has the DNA TGTGCCAGCTCACCAGCCGGACTAGAGGCGCAGTACTTC. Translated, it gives CASSPAGLEAQYF.

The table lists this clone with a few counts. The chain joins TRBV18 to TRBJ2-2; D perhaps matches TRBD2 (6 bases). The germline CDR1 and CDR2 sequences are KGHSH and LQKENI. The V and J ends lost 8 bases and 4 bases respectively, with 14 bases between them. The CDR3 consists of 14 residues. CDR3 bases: TGTGCCAGCCCGGGCCTCGGGGGCACCGGGGAGCTGTTTTTT. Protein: CASPGLGGTGELFF.

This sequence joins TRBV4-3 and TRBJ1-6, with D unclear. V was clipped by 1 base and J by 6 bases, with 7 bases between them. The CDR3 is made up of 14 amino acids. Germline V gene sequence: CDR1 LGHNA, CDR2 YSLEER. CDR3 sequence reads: CASSQGVGNSPLHF. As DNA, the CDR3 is TGCGCCAGCAGCCAAGGTGTGGGTAATTCACCCCTCCACTTT.

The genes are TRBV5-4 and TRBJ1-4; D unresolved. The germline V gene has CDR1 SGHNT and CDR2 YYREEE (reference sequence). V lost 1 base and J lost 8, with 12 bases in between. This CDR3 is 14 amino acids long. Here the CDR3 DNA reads TGTGCCAGCAGCTTGCGAGGGAGAGAGGAAAAACTGTTTTTT. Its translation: CASSLRGREEKLFF.

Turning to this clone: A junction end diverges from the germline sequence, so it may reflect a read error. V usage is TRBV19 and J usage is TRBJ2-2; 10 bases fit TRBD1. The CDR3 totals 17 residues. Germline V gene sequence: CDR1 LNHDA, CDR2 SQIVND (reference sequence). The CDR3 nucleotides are TGTGCCAGTAGTACGGTATCAACCGGGACAGGGGAAATCGGGAGGATTTTT. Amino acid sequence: CASSTVSTGTGEIGRIF.

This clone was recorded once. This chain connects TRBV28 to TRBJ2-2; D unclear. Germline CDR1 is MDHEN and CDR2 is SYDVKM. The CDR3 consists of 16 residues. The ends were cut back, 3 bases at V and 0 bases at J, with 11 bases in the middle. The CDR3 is CASSFLTQANTGELFF. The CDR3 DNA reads TGTGCCAGCAGTTTCTTGACACAAGCGAACACCGGGGAGCTGTTTTTT. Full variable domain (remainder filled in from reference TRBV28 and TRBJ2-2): DVKVTQSSRYLVKRTGEKVFLECVQDMDHENMFWYRQDPGLGLRLIYFSYDVKMKEKGDIPEGYSVSREKKERFSLILESASTNQTSMYLCASSFLTQANTGELFFGEGSRLTVL.

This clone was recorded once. The CDR3 bases are TGTGCCAGCAGCCGGGGACTAGGGAACCAAGAGACCCAGTACTTC. It codes for CASSRGLGNQETQYF. This chain joins TRBV7-9 and TRBJ2-5; 8 nucleotides align to TRBD2. The junction had 5 bases not matched to a gene; V was cut back by 5 bases and J by 0 bases. The length of the CDR3 is 15 residues. Germline lookup yields CDR1 SEHNR and CDR2 FQNEAQ (reference sequence).